Sequencing of this T cell receptor (beta chain) was carried out in a study of identical twins. MiXCR, run by TCRdb on the 5' RACE reads, gives a single entry per CDR3 protein. The profile covers just over 500,000 distinct CDR3 sequences, with approximately 22% appearing a single time and about 0.91% taken by the ten largest. V was trimmed by 1 base and J by 2 bases, leaving 6 bases between them. Germline CDR1 is LGHDT and CDR2 is YNNKEL (reference sequence). The CDR3 totals 13 residues. This clonotype occurred many times. The data were also submitted as part of a second study, on T cells expressing NK-cell markers. That work contributes: Of the CD8+ T cell pool in about 6 donors, roughly 1.0-8% was accounted for by dominant NKG2C+ clonotypes. The CD3+CD56-NKG2C+ fraction was also led by these clonotypes in several donors.

The sample was CD4+ T cells sorted from blood. The chain carries TRBV3-1 and TRBJ2-7; D possibly corresponds to TRBD2 (6 bases). This TCR was sampled from a woman between 18 and 29 years old in good health. The CDR3 DNA reads TGTGCCAGCAGCCAAGGCGGGGCCTACGAGCAGTACTTC. This codes for CASSQGGAYEQYF.